This T cell receptor beta chain was sequenced for a study of cytomegalovirus exposure and HLA in healthy donors. Whole-study findings and limits: As was reported, the HLA-A and HLA-B alleles of most subjects were accurately predicted from TCR beta sequences. Reported results showed that the classifier diagnosed cytomegalovirus status with high specificity and sensitivity.

There are a few counts of this clone. Its antigen remains unidentified. Looked up from germline, CDR1 is WNHNN and CDR2 is SYGVQD (reference sequence). The CDR3 runs to 20 residues. V gave up 6 bases and J gave up 0 bases, with 26 bases separating them. In the PCR, 60 Vbeta and 13 Jbeta primers were used. The protocol was immunoSEQ multiplex PCR, while the TCRdb copy is restricted to in-frame clones and leaves out a portion. Altogether fewer than 150,000 clones are present, 60% to 75% being singletons, with the ten largest covering around 5.5%. This sequence joins TRBV10-1 and TRBJ1-4, with D perhaps TRBD1 (5 bases). Sequenced sample: PBMCs. This receptor was obtained from a woman in her forties or fifties in good health and CMV-seropositive. The DNA of the CDR3 is TGCGCCAGCAGGCGAAGAGTACCCCAGGGCGTGGTTGCAACTAATGAAAAACTGTTTTTT. Amino acids: CASRRRVPQGVVATNEKLFF.